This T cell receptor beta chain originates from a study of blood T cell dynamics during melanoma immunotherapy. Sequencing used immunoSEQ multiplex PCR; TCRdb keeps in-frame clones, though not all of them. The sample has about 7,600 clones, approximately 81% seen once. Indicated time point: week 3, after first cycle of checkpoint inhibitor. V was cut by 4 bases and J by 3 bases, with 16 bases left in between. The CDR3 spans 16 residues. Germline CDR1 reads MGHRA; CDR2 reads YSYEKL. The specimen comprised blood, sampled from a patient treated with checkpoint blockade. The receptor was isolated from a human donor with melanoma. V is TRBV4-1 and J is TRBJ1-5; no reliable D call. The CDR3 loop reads CASSPTYSNPNQPQHF. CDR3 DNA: TGCGCCAGCAGCCCCACGTACTCCAACCCCAATCAGCCCCAGCATTTT.